The entry that follows covers one TCR beta chain sequence. Assay used: immunoSEQ multiplex PCR; TCRdb lists only in-frame clones, some missing. Of about 240,000 clones detected, around 90% appear once; the ten largest clones hold roughly 7.8%. These data belong to a study of blood T cell repertoires in COVID-19. About the study: The United States, Italy and Spain provided the acute and convalescent COVID-19 samples. Nucleic acid was either cDNA or gDNA, and it came from T cells, B-cell-depleted T cells, or PBMCs.

V was pared by 1 base and J by 9 bases, with 7 bases of the junction left unmatched. CDR3 size: 14 residues. Germline loops: CDR1 SGHTA, CDR2 FQGNSA. Sequences were obtained from peripheral blood. The source of this sequence is a man between 60 and 75 years old who had recovered from COVID-19. The rearrangement uses TRBV7-2 and TRBJ1-2; 8 bases agree with TRBD1. CDR3 nucleotide sequence: TGTGCCAGCAGCTTAGAAGGGACAGGTTCACGCTACACCTTC. Translated: CASSLEGTGSRYTF.